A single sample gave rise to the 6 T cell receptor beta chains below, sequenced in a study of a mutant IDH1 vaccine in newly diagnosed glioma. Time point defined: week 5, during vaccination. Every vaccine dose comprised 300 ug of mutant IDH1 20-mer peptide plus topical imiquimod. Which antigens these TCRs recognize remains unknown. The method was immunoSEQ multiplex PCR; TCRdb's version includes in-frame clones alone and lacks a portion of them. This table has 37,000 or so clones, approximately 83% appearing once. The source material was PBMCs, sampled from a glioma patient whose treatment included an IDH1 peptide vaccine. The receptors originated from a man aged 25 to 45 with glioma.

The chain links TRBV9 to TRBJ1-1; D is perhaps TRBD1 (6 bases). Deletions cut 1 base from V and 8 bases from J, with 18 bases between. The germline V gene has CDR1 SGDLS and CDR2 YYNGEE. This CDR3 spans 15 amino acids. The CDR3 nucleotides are TGTGCCAGCAGCGTATTAGGGGGGGGAGGGAACGAAGCTTTCTTT. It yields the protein CASSVLGGGGNEAFF.

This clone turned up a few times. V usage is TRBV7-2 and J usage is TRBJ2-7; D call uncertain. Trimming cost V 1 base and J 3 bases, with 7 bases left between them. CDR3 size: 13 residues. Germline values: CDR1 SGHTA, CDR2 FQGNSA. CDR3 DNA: TGTGCCAGCAGCTTAGAGATGGGCTACGAGCAGTACTTC. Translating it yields CASSLEMGYEQYF. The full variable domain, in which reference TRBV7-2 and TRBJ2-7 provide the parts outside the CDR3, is GAGVSQSPSNKVTEKGKDVELRCDPISGHTALYWYRQSLGQGLEFLIYFQGNSAPDKSGLPSDRFSAERTGGSVSTLTIQRTQQEDSAVYLCASSLEMGYEQYFGPGTRLTVT.

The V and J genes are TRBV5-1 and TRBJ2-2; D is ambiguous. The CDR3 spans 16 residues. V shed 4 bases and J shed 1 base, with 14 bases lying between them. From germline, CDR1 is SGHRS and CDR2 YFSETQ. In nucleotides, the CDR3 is TGCGCCAGCAGCCGGGCCCCTTTAGGGAACACCGGGGAGCTGTTTTTT. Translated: CASSRAPLGNTGELFF.

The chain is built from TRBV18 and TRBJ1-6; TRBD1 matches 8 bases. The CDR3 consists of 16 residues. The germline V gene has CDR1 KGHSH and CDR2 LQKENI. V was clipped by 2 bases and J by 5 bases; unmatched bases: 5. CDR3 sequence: CASSPWAGGDNSPLHF. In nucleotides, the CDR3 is TGTGCCAGCTCACCATGGGCAGGGGGCGATAATTCACCCCTCCACTTT.

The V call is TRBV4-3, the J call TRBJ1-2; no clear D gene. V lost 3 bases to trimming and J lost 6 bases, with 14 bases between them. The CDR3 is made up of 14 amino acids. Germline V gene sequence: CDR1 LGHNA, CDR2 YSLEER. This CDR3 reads CASSQDTIVNGYTF. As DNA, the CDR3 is TGCGCCAGCAGCCAGGATACGATCGTGAATGGCTACACCTTC.

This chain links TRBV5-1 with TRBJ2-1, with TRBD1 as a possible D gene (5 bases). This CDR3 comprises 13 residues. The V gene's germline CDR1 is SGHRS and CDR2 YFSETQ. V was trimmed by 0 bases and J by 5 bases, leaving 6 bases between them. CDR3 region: CASSLDRNNEQFF. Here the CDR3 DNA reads TGCGCCAGCAGCTTGGACAGGAACAATGAGCAGTTCTTC.